The sequence of this TCR beta chain was determined in a study of blood T cell repertoires in COVID-19. Across the whole study: COVID-19 samples from acute and convalescent phases originated in the United States, Italy and Spain. PBMCs, B-cell-depleted T cells, or T cells provided the cDNA or gDNA that made up the material.

The CDR3 runs 16 residues. V lost 3 bases to trimming and J lost 7 bases; unmatched junction nucleotides: 9. Per the germline V gene, CDR1 is MGHDK and CDR2 is SYGVNS. Study processing details: Nucleated cell counts were estimated from reference gene primer amplification. Assay: immunoSEQ multiplex PCR; the TCRdb copy retains only in-frame clones and omits some. That table gives V, J and clone size, and the DNA gave D and trimming. The sample has about 180,000 clones; about 86% are singletons. This TCR was recovered from a man in his fifties with active or convalescent COVID-19. Sequencing was done on a sample of peripheral blood. The chain recombines TRBV25-1 with TRBJ1-6; 7 bases match TRBD1. The CDR3 region has the DNA TGTGCCAGCAGTGACTCCCGACAGGGAGGCAATTCACCCCTCCACTTT. Its protein is CASSDSRQGGNSPLHF.